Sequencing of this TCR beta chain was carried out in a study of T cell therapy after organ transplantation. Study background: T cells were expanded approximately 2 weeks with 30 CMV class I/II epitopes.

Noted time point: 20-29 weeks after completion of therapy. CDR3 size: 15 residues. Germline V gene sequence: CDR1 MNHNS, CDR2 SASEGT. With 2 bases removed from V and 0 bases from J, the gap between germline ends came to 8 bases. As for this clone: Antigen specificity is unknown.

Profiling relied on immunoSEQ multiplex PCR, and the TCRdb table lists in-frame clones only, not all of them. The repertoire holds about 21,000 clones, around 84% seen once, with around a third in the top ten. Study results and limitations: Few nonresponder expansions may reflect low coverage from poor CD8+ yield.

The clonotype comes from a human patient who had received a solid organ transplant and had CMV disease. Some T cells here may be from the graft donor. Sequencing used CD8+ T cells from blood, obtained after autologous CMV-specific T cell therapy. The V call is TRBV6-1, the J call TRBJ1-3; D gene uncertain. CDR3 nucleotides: TGTGCCAGCAGTGAACAGGAACCCTCTGGAAACACCATATATTTT. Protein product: CASSEQEPSGNTIYF.